This TCR beta chain was documented in a study of metastatic and nonmetastatic thyroid tumors. Across the study: Repertoire data that came from the blood and tumor or nodule tissue of malignant and benign thyroid patients were compared. Study-wide results and caveats: For both blood and tumor, malignant thyroid tumors reportedly showed significantly higher TCR beta diversity than benign nodules did.

CDR3 length: 15 residues. Trimming took 6 bases from V and 5 from J; bases not matched to a gene: 10. In germline, CDR1 is MGHRA, CDR2 YSYEKL. At least ten counts were recorded for this clone. Its target is unknown. This CDR3 is also generated by other DNA sequences in the sample. Thyroid surgery took place with no prior treatment in any patient. Source study methods: What underpinned the distant-metastasis classifier for papillary thyroid cancer was the set of CDR3 differences across clinicopathological groups. MiXCR reprocessed the PCR reads for TCRdb. The V and J calls come from TCRdb's annotation, not from the publication. Among tens of thousands of clones, about an eighth were seen once, and the ten largest hold about 9%.

This TCR was sampled from a male donor with papillary thyroid cancer or a benign thyroid nodule (not recorded which). Some clones in this sample may be carry-over from other donors' samples. The chain carries TRBV4-1 and TRBJ1-5, with TRBD1 matching 7 bases. Sequenced: blood. Here the CDR3 DNA reads TGCGCCAGCAGTCCGATGCGTCAGGGGGATCAGCCCCAGCATTTT. Its translation is CASSPMRQGDQPQHF.